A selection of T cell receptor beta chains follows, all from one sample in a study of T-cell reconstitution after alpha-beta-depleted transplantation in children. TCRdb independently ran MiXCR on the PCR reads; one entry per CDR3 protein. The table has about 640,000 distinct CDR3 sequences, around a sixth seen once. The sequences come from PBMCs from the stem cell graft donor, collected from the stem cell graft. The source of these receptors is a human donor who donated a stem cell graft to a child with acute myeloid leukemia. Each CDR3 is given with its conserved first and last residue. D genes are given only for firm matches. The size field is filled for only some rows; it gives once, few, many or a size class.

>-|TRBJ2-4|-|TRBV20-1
TGCTGCGCGCCCGACCCTAGGGGCCAAAAGGACATTCAGTACTTC
CCAPDPRGQKDIQYF
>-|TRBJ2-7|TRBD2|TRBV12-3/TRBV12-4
TGTGCCAGCCGAGGGGGTAGCGGGGGCCTTTACGAGCAGTACTTC
CASRGGSGGLYEQYF
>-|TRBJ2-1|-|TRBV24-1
TGTGCCACCAGTGATTTGATGGATGAGCAGTTCTTC
CATSDLMDEQFF
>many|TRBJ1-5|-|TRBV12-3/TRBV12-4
TGTGCCAGCAGCGCAACAGGGATCTATAGCAATCAGCCCCAGCATTTT
CASSATGIYSNQPQHF
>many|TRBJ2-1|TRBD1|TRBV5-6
TGTGCCAGCAGCTTCATCGACAGGGAACATGAGCAGTTCTTC
CASSFIDREHEQFF
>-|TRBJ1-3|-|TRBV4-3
TGCGCCAGCAGCCAAGATATAGGCAGGGACATTAGAGCGGGAAACACCATATATTTT
CASSQDIGRDIRAGNTIYF
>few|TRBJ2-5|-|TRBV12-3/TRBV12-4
TGTGCCAGTGGTGGGGGGGCGGAGACCCAGTACTTC
CASGGGAETQYF
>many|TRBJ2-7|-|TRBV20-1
TGCAGTGCTAGTTCCCAGGACGGGACCTACGAGCAGTACTTC
CSASSQDGTYEQYF
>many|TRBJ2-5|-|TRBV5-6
TGTGCCAGCAGCCGGGAACAAGAGACCCAGTACTTC
CASSREQETQYF
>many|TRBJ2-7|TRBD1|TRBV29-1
TGCAGCGCATCTGCCGGGACAGTATACGAGCAGTACTTC
CSASAGTVYEQYF
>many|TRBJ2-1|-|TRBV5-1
TGCGCCAGCAGCTTGGCGGCCACCACCACCGAGCAGTTCTTC
CASSLAATTTEQFF
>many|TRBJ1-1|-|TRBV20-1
TGCAGTGCCGGTAGGTTACAAGCTTTCTTT
CSAGRLQAFF
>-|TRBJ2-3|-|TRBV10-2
TGCGCCAGCAGTGAGGGCGGAGATACGCAGTATTTT
CASSEGGDTQYF